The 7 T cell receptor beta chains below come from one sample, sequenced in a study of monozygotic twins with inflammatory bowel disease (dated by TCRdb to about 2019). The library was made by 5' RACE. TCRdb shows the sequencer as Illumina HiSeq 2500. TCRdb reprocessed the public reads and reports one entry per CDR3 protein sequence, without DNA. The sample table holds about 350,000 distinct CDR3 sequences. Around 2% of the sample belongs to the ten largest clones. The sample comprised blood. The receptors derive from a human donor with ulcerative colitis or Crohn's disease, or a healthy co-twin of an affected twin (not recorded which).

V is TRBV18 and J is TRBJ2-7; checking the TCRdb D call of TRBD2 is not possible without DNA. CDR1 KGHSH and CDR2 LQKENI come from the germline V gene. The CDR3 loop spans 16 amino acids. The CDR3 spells CASSPTVERVLYEQYF.

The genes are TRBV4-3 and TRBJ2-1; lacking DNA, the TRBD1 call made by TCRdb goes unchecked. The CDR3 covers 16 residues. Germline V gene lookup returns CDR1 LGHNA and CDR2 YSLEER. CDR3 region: CASSQDRWGQGNEQFF.

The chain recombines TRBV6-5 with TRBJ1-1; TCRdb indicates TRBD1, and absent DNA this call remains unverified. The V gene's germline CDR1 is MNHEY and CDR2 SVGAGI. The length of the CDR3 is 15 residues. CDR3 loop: CASSYSNRDSLWAFF.

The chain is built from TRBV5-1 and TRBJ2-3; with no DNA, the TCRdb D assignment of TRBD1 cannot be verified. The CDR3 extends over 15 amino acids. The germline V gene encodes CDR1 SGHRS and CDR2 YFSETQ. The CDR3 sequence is CASSKGQPAGDTQYF.

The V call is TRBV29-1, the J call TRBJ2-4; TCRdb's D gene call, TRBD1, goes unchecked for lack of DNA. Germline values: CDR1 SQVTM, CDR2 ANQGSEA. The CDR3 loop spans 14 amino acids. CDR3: CSVRPGQGANIQYF.

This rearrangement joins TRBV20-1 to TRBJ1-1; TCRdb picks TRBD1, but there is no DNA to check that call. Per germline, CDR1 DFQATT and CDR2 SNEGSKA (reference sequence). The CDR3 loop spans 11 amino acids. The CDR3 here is CRGQGAAEAFF.

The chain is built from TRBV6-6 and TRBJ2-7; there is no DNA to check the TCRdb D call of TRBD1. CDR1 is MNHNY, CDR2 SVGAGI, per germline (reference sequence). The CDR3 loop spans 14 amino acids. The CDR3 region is CASSYSKGAHEQYF.